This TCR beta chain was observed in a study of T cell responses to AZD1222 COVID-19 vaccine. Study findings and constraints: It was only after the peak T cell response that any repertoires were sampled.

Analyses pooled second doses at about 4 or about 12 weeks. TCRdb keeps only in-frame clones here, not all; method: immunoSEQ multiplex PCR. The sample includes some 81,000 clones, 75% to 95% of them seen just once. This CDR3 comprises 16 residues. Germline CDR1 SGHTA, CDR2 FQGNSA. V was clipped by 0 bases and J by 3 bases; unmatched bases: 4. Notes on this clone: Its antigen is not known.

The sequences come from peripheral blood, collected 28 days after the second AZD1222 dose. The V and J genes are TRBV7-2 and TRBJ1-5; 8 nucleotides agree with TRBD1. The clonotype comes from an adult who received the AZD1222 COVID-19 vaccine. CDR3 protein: CASSLAGQGFNQPQHF. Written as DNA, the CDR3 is TGTGCCAGCAGCTTAGCAGGACAGGGCTTCAATCAGCCCCAGCATTTT. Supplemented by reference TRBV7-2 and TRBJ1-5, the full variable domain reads GAGVSQSPSNKVTEKGKDVELRCDPISGHTALYWYRQSLGQGLEFLIYFQGNSAPDKSGLPSDRFSAERTGGSVSTLTIQRTQQEDSAVYLCASSLAGQGFNQPQHFGDGTRLSIL.